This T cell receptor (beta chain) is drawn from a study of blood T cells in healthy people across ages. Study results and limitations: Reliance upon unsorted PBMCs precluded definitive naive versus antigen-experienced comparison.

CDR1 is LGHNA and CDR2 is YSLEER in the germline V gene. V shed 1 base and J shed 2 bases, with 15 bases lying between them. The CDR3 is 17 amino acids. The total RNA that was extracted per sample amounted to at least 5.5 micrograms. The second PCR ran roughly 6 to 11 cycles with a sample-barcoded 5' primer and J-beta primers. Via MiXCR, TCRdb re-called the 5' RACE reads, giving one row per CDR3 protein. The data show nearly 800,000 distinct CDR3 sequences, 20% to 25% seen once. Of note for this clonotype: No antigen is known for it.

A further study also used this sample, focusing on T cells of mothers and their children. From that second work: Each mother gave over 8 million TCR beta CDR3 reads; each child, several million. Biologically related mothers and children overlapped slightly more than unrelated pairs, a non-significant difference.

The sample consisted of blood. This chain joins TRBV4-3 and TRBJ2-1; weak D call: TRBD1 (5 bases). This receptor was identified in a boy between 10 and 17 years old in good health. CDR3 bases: TGCGCCAGCAGCCAAGTAGAGTCTTACAGGCCCTACAATGAGCAGTTCTTC. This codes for CASSQVESYRPYNEQFF.